The T cell receptor (beta chain) described here comes from a study of spatial heterogeneity in lung cancer. Study conclusions and caveats: Counts that tracked tumor mutation counts were those of expanded intratumoral alpha and beta TCRs.

The time point denotes: sample taken at primary tumor resection. With 0 bases removed from V and 1 base from J, the gap between germline ends came to 10 bases. The CDR3 extends over 15 amino acids. Per the germline V gene, CDR1 is DFQATT and CDR2 is SNEGSKA (reference sequence). This clonotype was observed at least ten times. Its antigen remains unidentified. MiXCR, applied by TCRdb to the 5' RACE reads, yields one record per CDR3 protein. The sample yields under 15,000 distinct CDR3 sequences, around 3.2% seen once. The starting material was lung tumor tissue, obtained at surgery. The chain carries TRBV20-1 and TRBJ1-5; D remains unclear. This TCR was sampled from a male donor with early-stage non-small cell lung cancer. CDR3 bases: TGCAGTGCTAGAGATCAGTTTGGGAGCAATCAGCCCCAGCATTTT. Translated, it gives CSARDQFGSNQPQHF.